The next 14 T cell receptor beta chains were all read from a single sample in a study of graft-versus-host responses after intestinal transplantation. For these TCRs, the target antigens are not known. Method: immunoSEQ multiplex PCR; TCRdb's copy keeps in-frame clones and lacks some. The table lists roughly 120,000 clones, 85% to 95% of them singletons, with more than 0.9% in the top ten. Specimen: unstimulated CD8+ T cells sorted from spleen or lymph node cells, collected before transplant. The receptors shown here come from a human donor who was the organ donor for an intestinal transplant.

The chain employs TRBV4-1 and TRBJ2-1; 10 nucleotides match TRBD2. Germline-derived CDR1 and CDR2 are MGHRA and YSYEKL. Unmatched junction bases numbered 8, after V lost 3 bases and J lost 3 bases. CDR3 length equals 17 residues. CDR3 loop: CASSQSPSGSLYNEQFF. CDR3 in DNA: TGCGCCAGCAGCCAGTCCCCTAGCGGGAGTCTCTACAATGAGCAGTTCTTC.

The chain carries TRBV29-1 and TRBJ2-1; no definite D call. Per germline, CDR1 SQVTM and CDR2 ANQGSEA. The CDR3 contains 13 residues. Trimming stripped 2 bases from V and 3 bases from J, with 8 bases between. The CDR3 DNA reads TGCAGCGTTGAAAAGGGTAACTACAATGAGCAGTTCTTC. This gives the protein CSVEKGNYNEQFF.

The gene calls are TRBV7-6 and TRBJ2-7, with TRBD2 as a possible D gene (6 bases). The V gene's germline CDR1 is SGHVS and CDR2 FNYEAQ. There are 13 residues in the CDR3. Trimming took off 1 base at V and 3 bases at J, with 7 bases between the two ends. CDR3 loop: CASSLDGGYEQYF. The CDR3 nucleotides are TGTGCCAGCAGCTTAGACGGGGGCTACGAGCAGTACTTC.

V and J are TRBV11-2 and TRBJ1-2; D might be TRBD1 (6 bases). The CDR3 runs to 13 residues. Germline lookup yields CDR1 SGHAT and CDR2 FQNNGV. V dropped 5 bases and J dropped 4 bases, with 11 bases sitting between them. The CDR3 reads CASSRPRGYGYTF. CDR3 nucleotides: TGTGCCAGCAGCCGGCCCAGGGGCTATGGCTACACCTTC.

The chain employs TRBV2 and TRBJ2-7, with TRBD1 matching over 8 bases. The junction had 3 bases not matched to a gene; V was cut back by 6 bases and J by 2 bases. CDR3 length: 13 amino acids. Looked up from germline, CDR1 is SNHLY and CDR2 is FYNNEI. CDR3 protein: CASRETGAYEQYF. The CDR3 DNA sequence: TGTGCCAGCAGGGAGACAGGGGCCTACGAGCAGTACTTC. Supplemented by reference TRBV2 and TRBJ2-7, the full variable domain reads EPEVTQTPSHQVTQMGQEVILRCVPISNHLYFYWYRQILGQKVEFLVSFYNNEISEKSEIFDDQFSVERPDGSNFTLKIRSTKLEDSAMYFCASRETGAYEQYFGPGTRLTVT.

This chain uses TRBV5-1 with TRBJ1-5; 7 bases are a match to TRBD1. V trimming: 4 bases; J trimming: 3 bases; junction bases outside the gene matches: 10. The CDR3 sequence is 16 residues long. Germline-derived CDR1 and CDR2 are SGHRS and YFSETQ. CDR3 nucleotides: TGCGCCAGCAGCCCGCGAGGAGGGGGCTTCAATCAGCCCCAGCATTTT. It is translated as CASSPRGGGFNQPQHF. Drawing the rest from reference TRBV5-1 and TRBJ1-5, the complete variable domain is KAGVTQTPRYLIKTRGQQVTLSCSPISGHRSVSWYQQTPGQGLQFLFEYFSETQRNKGNFPGRFSGRQFSNSRSEMNVSTLELGDSALYLCASSPRGGGFNQPQHFGDGTRLSIL.

CDR3: CASSLPKSGVGETQYF. The CDR3 DNA follows: TGTGCCAGCAGCCTCCCGAAGTCGGGGGTCGGAGAGACCCAGTACTTC. This sequence joins TRBV7-3 and TRBJ2-5; a weak D match, TRBD2 (6 bases). This CDR3 is built from 16 residues. The V gene's germline CDR1 is SGHTA and CDR2 FQGTGA. With 5 bases removed from V and 4 bases from J, the gap between germline ends came to 20 bases.

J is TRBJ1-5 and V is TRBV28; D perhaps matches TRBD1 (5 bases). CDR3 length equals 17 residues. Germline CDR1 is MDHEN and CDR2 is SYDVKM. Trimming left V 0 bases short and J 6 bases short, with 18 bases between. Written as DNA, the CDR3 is TGTGCCAGCAGTTTATGGCCCTCCAGGGCGGCGGGTCAGCCCCAGCATTTT. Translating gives CASSLWPSRAAGQPQHF.

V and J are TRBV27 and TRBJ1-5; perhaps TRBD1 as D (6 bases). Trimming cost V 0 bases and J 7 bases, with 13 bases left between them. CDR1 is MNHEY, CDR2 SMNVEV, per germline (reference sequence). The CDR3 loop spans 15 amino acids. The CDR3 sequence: CASSLSSTGIQPQHF. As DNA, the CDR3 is TGTGCCAGCAGTTTATCGTCTACAGGGATCCAGCCCCAGCATTTT.

CDR3 DNA sequence: TGTGCCAGCAGCATTTATGGGGACACTGAAGCTTTCTTT. It is translated as CASSIYGDTEAFF. The chain has TRBV11-2 and TRBJ1-1; D uncertain. CDR3 length equals 13 residues. CDR1 and CDR2 from the germline V gene are SGHAT and FQNNGV. The V and J ends lost 5 bases and 3 bases respectively, with 10 bases between them.

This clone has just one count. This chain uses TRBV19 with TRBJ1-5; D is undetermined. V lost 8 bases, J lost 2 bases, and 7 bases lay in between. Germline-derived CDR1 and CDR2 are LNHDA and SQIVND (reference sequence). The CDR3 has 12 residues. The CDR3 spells CASEGGNQPQHF. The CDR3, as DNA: TGTGCCAGTGAGGGTGGCAATCAGCCCCAGCATTTT.

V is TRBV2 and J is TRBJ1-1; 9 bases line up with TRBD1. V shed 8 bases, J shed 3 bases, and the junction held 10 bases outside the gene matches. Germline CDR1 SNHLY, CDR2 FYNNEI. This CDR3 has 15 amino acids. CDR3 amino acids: CASRDRELSYTEAFF. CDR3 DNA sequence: TGTGCCAGCCGGGACAGGGAATTATCATACACTGAAGCTTTCTTT.

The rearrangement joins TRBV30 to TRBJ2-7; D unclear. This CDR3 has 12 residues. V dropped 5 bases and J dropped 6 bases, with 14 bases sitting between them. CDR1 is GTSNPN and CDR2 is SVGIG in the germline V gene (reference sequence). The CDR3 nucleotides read TGTGCCTGGCTCTCCCTATTGGGCGAGCAGTACTTC. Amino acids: CAWLSLLGEQYF.

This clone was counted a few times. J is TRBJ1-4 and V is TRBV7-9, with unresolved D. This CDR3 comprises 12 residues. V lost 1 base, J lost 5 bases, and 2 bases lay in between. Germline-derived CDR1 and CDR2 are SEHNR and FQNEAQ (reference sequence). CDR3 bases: TGTGCCAGCAGCTTAGACAATGAAAAACTGTTTTTT. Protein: CASSLDNEKLFF.